This TCR beta chain was sequenced during a study of blood T cell repertoires in COVID-19. Background on the study: Italy, Spain and the United States were the sources of the convalescent and acute COVID-19 samples. T cells, B-cell-depleted T cells, or PBMCs supplied cDNA or gDNA.

Original handling: Nucleated cell number was recorded as an estimate derived from reference gene primer amplification. TCRdb's copy holds only in-frame clones and misses some; the assay was immunoSEQ multiplex PCR. That table furnishes V, J and clone size, whereas the DNA furnished D and trimming. The repertoire consists of nearly 200,000 clones, with 70% to 90% occurring once and the leading ten covering 5.1%. Per the germline V gene, CDR1 is KGHSH and CDR2 is LQKENI. V was shortened by 3 bases and J by 1 base, with 15 bases between the two germline ends. This CDR3 is 16 amino acids long. This clone turned up a few times.

Sequencing was done on a sample of peripheral blood. The J gene is TRBJ1-1, the V gene TRBV18; TRBD1 might be the D (5 bases). This sequence originates from a woman aged 70 to 79 with active or convalescent COVID-19. The CDR3 DNA reads TGTGCCAGCTCACCGCCTCCGGGGGTACGGAACACTGAAGCTTTCTTT. It encodes CASSPPPGVRNTEAFF.